A selection of T cell receptor beta chains follows, all from one sample in a study of blood T cell repertoires in COVID-19. The data were produced by immunoSEQ multiplex PCR, yet TCRdb's version contains in-frame clones alone and is incomplete. In the table there are over 200,000 clones, approximately 80% of which are singletons. The material sequenced was peripheral blood. The receptor set was obtained from a woman aged 80 or older with active or convalescent COVID-19. The CDR3 runs from the conserved cysteine through the conserved F or W. D genes are given only for firm matches. Clone sizes are given selectively: once, few, many, or a class where the clone is expanded.

>.|TRBJ2-1|TRBV7-2|.
TGTGCCAGCAGCGCCCAATCGGGGGTCTCCTACAATGAGCAGTTCTTC
CASSAQSGVSYNEQFF
>.|TRBJ2-5|TRBV30|.
TGTGCCTGGACTAGTAGGGAGACCCAGTACTTC
CAWTSRETQYF
>.|TRBJ1-5|TRBV29-1|.
TGCAGCGTCCGAGATCAGCCCCAGCATTTT
CSVRDQPQHF
>TRBD1|TRBJ1-2|TRBV12-3/TRBV12-4|.
TGTGCCAGCAGTTCCGGCAGGGGGAGAGGCTACACCTTC
CASSSGRGRGYTF
>TRBD1|TRBJ1-2|TRBV29-1|.
TGCAGCGCAGGGGGCCCGGGCTATGGCTACACCTTC
CSAGGPGYGYTF
>.|TRBJ1-4|TRBV21-1|.
TGTGCCAGCAGCGTCTATACTAATGAAAAACTGTTTTTT
CASSVYTNEKLFF
>TRBD1|TRBJ1-4|TRBV7-9|.
TGTGCCAGCAGCCCTGGACAGGTGGATGAAAAACTGTTTTTT
CASSPGQVDEKLFF
>TRBD2|TRBJ2-5|TRBV9|.
TGTGCCAGCAGCCATAGCGGGGGGGCCGTAAAGACCCAGTACTTC
CASSHSGGAVKTQYF
>TRBD1|TRBJ1-1|TRBV29-1|.
TGCAGCCAAAACCCTTCGGCCCGGGACAGGGAACATCTGAACACTGAAGCTTTCTTT
CSQNPSARDREHLNTEAFF
>TRBD2|TRBJ2-3|TRBV28|.
TGTGCCACCCTAGGGACTAGCATTATCACAGATACGCAGTATTTT
CATLGTSIITDTQYF
>TRBD1|TRBJ1-1|TRBV7-9|.
TGTGCCAGCAGCGCGGGACAGATGAACACTGAAGCTTTCTTT
CASSAGQMNTEAFF
>TRBD1|TRBJ2-5|TRBV7-8|.
TGTGCCAGCGGGCATCGACAGGGTTCAGAGACCCAGTACTTC
CASGHRQGSETQYF
>.|TRBJ1-3|TRBV21-1|.
TGTGCCAGCAGCAAAGCAGGGACTCAAAAGGGGACTGGAAACACCATATATTTT
CASSKAGTQKGTGNTIYF
>.|TRBJ2-7|TRBV13|.
TGTGCCAGCAGCTTAAGAGGGGACTCGTCCTACGAGCAGTACTTC
CASSLRGDSSYEQYF
>TRBD2|TRBJ2-1|TRBV4-3|.
TGCGCCAGCAGCCCGCAAGCGGGGGGGCCGATGGGCTCCTACAATGAGCAGTTCTTC
CASSPQAGGPMGSYNEQFF
>.|TRBJ2-3|TRBV10-3|.
TGTGCCATCGGGTTAGGCGGGGCGGCAATAGATACGCAGTATTTT
CAIGLGGAAIDTQYF
>.|TRBJ1-5|TRBV11-1|.
TGTGCCAGCAGCTTAGGCGGGAGCAATCAGCCCCAGCATTTT
CASSLGGSNQPQHF
>.|TRBJ2-7|TRBV5-6|.
TGTGCCAGCAGCTTGGGTTCCGTTTACGAGCAGTACTTC
CASSLGSVYEQYF
>.|TRBJ2-7|TRBV28|.
TGTGCCAGCAGTTTAAACCCCAGGGGAGTCTACGAGCAGTACTTC
CASSLNPRGVYEQYF
>TRBD1|TRBJ1-1|TRBV7-2|.
TGTGCCAGCAGCTCGGAGGGGGCAGTGGCTGAAGCTTTCTTT
CASSSEGAVAEAFF
>TRBD1|TRBJ1-2|TRBV28|.
TGTGCCAGCAGAGGATGGACCAACGGAAAAAACCGGGACAGGGCCTCTGCCTCCGAGGTCGGCTACACCTTC
CASRGWTNGKNRDRASASEVGYTF
>TRBD1|TRBJ1-2|TRBV5-4|.
TGTGCCAGCAGCTCAAGGACCGGGACAGGGAATGGCTACACCTTC
CASSSRTGTGNGYTF
>TRBD1|TRBJ1-5|TRBV6-1|.
TGTGCCACCAAGGACAGGGACTGGGATCAGCCCCAGCATTTT
CATKDRDWDQPQHF
>.|TRBJ1-2|TRBV6-5|.
TGTGCCAGCAAGCGGGACCCAAGGTTTAGCTATGGCTACACCTTC
CASKRDPRFSYGYTF
>.|TRBJ2-1|TRBV5-1|.
TGCGCCAGCAGCTTGGATTTTGGGGCCGACAATGAGCAGTTCTTC
CASSLDFGADNEQFF
>TRBD1|TRBJ2-5|TRBV5-1|.
TGCGCCAGCAGCCTCGGGACAGTCCAAGAGACCCAGTACTTC
CASSLGTVQETQYF
>TRBD2|TRBJ2-7|TRBV27|.
TGTGCCAGCAGTTTATCTGGACTAGCGGGAGACTACGAGCAGTACTTC
CASSLSGLAGDYEQYF
>TRBD2|TRBJ2-1|TRBV13|.
TGTGCCAGCAGCTTAGTAGCGTTTAGCGGGACCTACAATGAGCAGTTCTTC
CASSLVAFSGTYNEQFF
>TRBD2|TRBJ2-5|TRBV2|.
TGTGCCAGCAGTGAGACTAGCGGAAAAGAGACCCAGTACTTC
CASSETSGKETQYF
>TRBD1|TRBJ1-1|TRBV7-9|.
TGTGCCAGCAGCCTGACAGGGGTTGCTTTCTTT
CASSLTGVAFF
>.|TRBJ1-4|TRBV5-1|.
TGCGCCAGCAGCTTGGTCTATGACCAGGGAAAACTGTTTTTT
CASSLVYDQGKLFF
>.|TRBJ2-3|TRBV7-8|.
TGTGCCAGCAGCTTCCTCGGGCCGGCGGGTAGTCTGGATACGCAGTATTTT
CASSFLGPAGSLDTQYF
>TRBD2|TRBJ2-3|TRBV28|once
TGTGCCAGCATGGAGAGCGGGGGTACAGATACGCAGTATTTT
CASMESGGTDTQYF
>.|TRBJ1-5|TRBV15|.
TGTGCCACCAGCAGCCGGGACAAAAATCAGCCCCAGCATTTT
CATSSRDKNQPQHF
>TRBD1|TRBJ2-1|TRBV9|.
TGTGCCAGCAGCGTTACCGGGACAGGGAGTATCAATGAGCAGTTCTTC
CASSVTGTGSINEQFF
>.|TRBJ1-2|TRBV3-1/TRBV3-2|.
TGTGCCAGCAGCCCCCAAGGGGACTATGGCTACACCTTC
CASSPQGDYGYTF
>.|TRBJ1-5|TRBV6-1|.
TGTGCCAGCAGTGACTACAGGGTGGCTTACTATCAGCCCCAGCATTTT
CASSDYRVAYYQPQHF
>TRBD1|TRBJ1-5|TRBV19|.
TGTGCCAGTAGTCAGGGGGGCCCTAGCAATCAGCCCCAGCATTTT
CASSQGGPSNQPQHF
>.|TRBJ1-6|TRBV2|few
TGTGCCAGCAGTGAAGAGGACCCGGGGGGCTCACCCCTCCACTTT
CASSEEDPGGSPLHF
>.|TRBJ1-2|TRBV6-2/TRBV6-3|once
TGTGCCAGCAGTTATGGGGGCAACTATGGCTACACCTTC
CASSYGGNYGYTF
>TRBD1|TRBJ1-1|TRBV19|.
TGTGCCAGTAGTATAGATGCAGGGGACAGGGGGGGCGCTTTCTTT
CASSIDAGDRGGAFF
>TRBD2|TRBJ2-1|TRBV5-1|few
TGCGCCAGCAGCTTGTCCCTAGCGGGGGGGAACGATGAGCAGTTCTTC
CASSLSLAGGNDEQFF
>TRBD2|TRBJ2-2|TRBV7-3|.
TGTGCCAGCAGTCGTAGCGGGGCCGCCGGGGAGCTGTTTTTT
CASSRSGAAGELFF
>TRBD2|TRBJ2-4|TRBV3-1/TRBV3-2|.
TGTGCCAGCAGCCTAATAGCGGGAGGGACCAAAAACATTCAGTACTTC
CASSLIAGGTKNIQYF
>TRBD1|TRBJ2-2|TRBV3-1/TRBV3-2|few
TGTGCCAGCAGCCCCAGGGACAGGGGGGCCGGGGAGCTGTTTTTT
CASSPRDRGAGELFF
>TRBD1|TRBJ1-5|TRBV30|.
TGTGCCTGGAGCCCGGGACAGTCCTCAATTTGGCCCCAGCATTTT
CAWSPGQSSIWPQHF
>TRBD2|TRBJ2-1|TRBV5-4|.
TGTGCCAGCAGCGGGGGGACTAGCGGGGCGCGCTCCTACAATGAGCAGTTCTTC
CASSGGTSGARSYNEQFF
>.|TRBJ2-2|TRBV28|few
TGTGCCAGCAGTTTACCGGGGTTCACCGGGGAGCTGTTTTTT
CASSLPGFTGELFF
>.|TRBJ1-6|TRBV19|.
TGTGCCAGTAGGGGCACAAGCCTCTATAATTCACCCCTCCACTTT
CASRGTSLYNSPLHF
>.|TRBJ2-7|TRBV11-2|.
TGTGCCAGCAGCTTAGCAGGGGCAGCCTACGAGCAGTACTTC
CASSLAGAAYEQYF
>.|TRBJ2-1|TRBV5-1|.
TGCGCCAGCAGCTTGGGGCAGTACTCCTACAATGAGCAGTTCTTC
CASSLGQYSYNEQFF
>.|TRBJ2-1|TRBV7-8|.
TGTGCCAGCAGCTTAGCTCAGCGACGCACTGTCAATGAGCAGTTCTTC
CASSLAQRRTVNEQFF
>TRBD1|TRBJ1-4|TRBV7-8|.
TGTGCCAGCAGCTTAACAGGGGTGGGTGAAAAACTGTTTTTT
CASSLTGVGEKLFF
>.|TRBJ2-2|TRBV7-8|.
TGTGCCAGCAGCCTCATGGCCATCACCGGGGAGCTGTTTTTT
CASSLMAITGELFF
>TRBD1|TRBJ2-1|TRBV5-1|once
TGCGCCAGCAGCTCGCAGACAGGGCATGAGCAGTTCTTC
CASSSQTGHEQFF
>TRBD2|TRBJ2-7|TRBV6-6|few
TGTGCCAGCAACCAACCGACTAGCGGGGACTACGAGCAGTACTTC
CASNQPTSGDYEQYF
>TRBD1|TRBJ1-2|TRBV28|.
TGTGCCAGCAGTTCCAGGGGGCGGGGCTACACCTTC
CASSSRGRGYTF